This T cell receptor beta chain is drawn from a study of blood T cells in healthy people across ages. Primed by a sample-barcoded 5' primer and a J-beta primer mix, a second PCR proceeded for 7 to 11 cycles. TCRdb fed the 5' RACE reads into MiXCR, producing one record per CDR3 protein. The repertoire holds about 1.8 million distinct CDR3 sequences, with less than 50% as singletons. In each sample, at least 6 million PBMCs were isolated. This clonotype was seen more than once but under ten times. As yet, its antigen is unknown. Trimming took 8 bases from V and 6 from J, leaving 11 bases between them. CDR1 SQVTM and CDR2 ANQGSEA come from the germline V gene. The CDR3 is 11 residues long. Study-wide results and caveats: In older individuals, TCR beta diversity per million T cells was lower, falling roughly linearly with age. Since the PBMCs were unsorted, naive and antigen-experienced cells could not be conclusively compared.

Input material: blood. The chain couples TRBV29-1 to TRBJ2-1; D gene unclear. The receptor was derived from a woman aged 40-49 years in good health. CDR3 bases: TGCAGCATCATTTCCCTCAATGAGCAGTTCTTC. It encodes CSIISLNEQFF.